This T cell receptor (beta chain) comes out of a study of T cells after yellow fever vaccination. About the research overall: SMART-Seq v4 Ultra Low Input served to prepare low-cell-number fractions.

A note on this clonotype: Its matching antigen is unknown.

V was pared by 0 bases and J by 2 bases, with 13 bases between. CDR3 size: 16 residues. The germline V gene has CDR1 SGDLS and CDR2 YYNGEE. From the 5' RACE reads, TCRdb called clonotypes with MiXCR, one entry per CDR3 protein. The table shows some 110,000 distinct CDR3 sequences, with about 7.8% occurring only once. Findings and limits, study-wide: The bulk population could contribute abundant contaminating clonotypes to FACS-sorted repertoires.

This TCR came from a man younger than 35 who received the YFV17D yellow fever vaccine. The chain employs TRBV9 and TRBJ2-3; D is perhaps TRBD1 (5 bases). Source: CD4+ T cells sorted from PBMCs, taken about 49 days after the first yellow fever vaccination. The CDR3 DNA reads TGTGCCAGCAGCGTAGGTACAGGAGACGACACAGATACGCAGTATTTT. Amino acid sequence: CASSVGTGDDTDTQYF.